This T cell receptor beta chain was recovered during a study of T-cell memory formation after mild COVID-19. TCRdb reprocessed the 5' RACE reads with MiXCR, giving one entry per CDR3 protein. The sample shows just under 150,000 distinct CDR3 sequences, roughly 6.2% of them seen only once. This clonotype has only a few counts. The CDR3 is made up of 15 amino acids. The junction had 3 bases not matched to a gene; V was cut back by 0 bases and J by 5 bases. Per germline, CDR1 SEHNR and CDR2 FQNEAQ (reference sequence). The clonotype comes from an adult woman who had mild COVID-19 (a few samples of this study predate the infection). Cell type and time point are not known. The chain has TRBV7-9 and TRBJ2-5; 10 bases fit TRBD1. Source material: PBMCs or a T cell subset sorted from them (not recorded which). This chain's CDR3 is CASSLATGGGETQYF. The CDR3 DNA follows: TGTGCCAGCAGCTTAGCGACAGGGGGCGGTGAGACCCAGTACTTC.